This T cell receptor beta chain was obtained from a study of blood T cell repertoires in COVID-19. Study in general: Samples of COVID-19 (acute and convalescent) were obtained from the United States, Italy and Spain. In each case, the material was cDNA or gDNA derived from T cells, B-cell-depleted T cells, or PBMCs.

CDR1 is MDHEN and CDR2 is SYDVKM in the germline V gene. Unmatched junction bases numbered 6, after V lost 7 bases and J lost 6 bases. This CDR3 is 13 amino acids long. This clone was picked up a small number of times. Original methodology: Reference gene primer amplification yielded estimated nucleated cell counts. Produced via immunoSEQ multiplex PCR; TCRdb's table is partial and in-frame only. Clone size and V and J calls were adopted from that table, with D and trimming inferred from the DNA. The table lists about 120,000 clones, about 90% of them singletons. The sequence was obtained from a woman aged 65 to 85 with acute or convalescent COVID-19. The sequencing sample was made of peripheral blood. The gene calls are TRBV28 and TRBJ1-1; 9 nucleotides line up with TRBD1. CDR3 amino acids: CASKGQGSPEAFF. In DNA, the CDR3 is TGTGCCAGCAAAGGACAGGGGTCGCCTGAAGCTTTCTTT. Full variable domain (outside the CDR3, taken from reference TRBV28 and TRBJ1-1): DVKVTQSSRYLVKRTGEKVFLECVQDMDHENMFWYRQDPGLGLRLIYFSYDVKMKEKGDIPEGYSVSREKKERFSLILESASTNQTSMYLCASKGQGSPEAFFGQGTRLTVV.